The sequence of this T cell receptor (beta chain) was determined in a study of PD-L1 blockade in urothelial cancer. Study as a whole: The patients had undergone anywhere from 0 to 3 prior chemotherapy regimens. Median T cell yield from blood was 130,000 to 150,000.

Pretreatment and on-treatment samples were taken, numbering 1 to 8 per patient. A spike-in of synthetic TCR analog templates was added to each PCR. Only in-frame clones appear in the TCRdb table, and some are missing; sequencing was by immunoSEQ multiplex PCR. The sample consists of more than 45,000 clones, around 89% of them appearing once. Germline V gene data show CDR1 as MNHNS and CDR2 as SASEGT. The CDR3 has 14 residues. V was clipped by 10 bases and J by 7 bases; unmatched bases: 11. This TCR was sampled from a man aged 80 or over with urothelial cancer. Specimen: PBMCs, collected around atezolizumab (anti-PD-L1) treatment. The chain employs TRBV6-1 and TRBJ1-2; TRBD1 matches at 11 bases. The CDR3 DNA reads TGTGCCACCGGACAGGGGGCGTCGATTGGTGGCTACACCTTC. It codes for CATGQGASIGGYTF.